The source of this T cell receptor (beta chain) is a study of T cell responses to AZD1222 COVID-19 vaccine. Study overall: Combined were second doses at about 4 or about 12 weeks. Findings of the study overall: Most donors were white British and more were female, and clonal diversity was possibly underestimated. Once two AZD1222 doses were given, Spike-specific TCR breadth and depth went up.

V lost 9 bases and J 6 bases, leaving 12 bases between the germline ends. The germline V gene has CDR1 MNHEY and CDR2 SMNVEV (reference sequence). This CDR3 region has 13 residues. Of note for this clone: Its target is unknown.

TCRdb's table, derived via immunoSEQ multiplex PCR, lists solely in-frame clones and lacks some. The sample consists of about 120,000 clones, approximately 90% of them appearing once. The source material was peripheral blood, sampled on day 0 of AZD1222 vaccination. This clonotype was sampled from an adult in good health. The chain carries TRBV27 and TRBJ1-6; possible D gene TRBD1, 6 bases. The DNA for the CDR3 is TGTGCCAGTCGGGGGCAGGGTAATTCACCCCTCCACTTT. It yields the protein CASRGQGNSPLHF.